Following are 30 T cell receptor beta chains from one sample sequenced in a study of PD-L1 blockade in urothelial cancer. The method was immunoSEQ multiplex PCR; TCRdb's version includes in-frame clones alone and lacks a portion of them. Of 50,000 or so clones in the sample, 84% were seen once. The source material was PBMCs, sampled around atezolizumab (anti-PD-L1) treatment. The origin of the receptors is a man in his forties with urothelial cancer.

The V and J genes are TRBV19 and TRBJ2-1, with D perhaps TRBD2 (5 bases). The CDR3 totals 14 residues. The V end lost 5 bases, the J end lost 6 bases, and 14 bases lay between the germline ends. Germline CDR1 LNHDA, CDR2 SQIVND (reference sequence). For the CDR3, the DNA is TGTGCCAGTAGTCCCGATTTACGGGGCAATGAGCAGTTCTTC. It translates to CASSPDLRGNEQFF.

CDR3 DNA: TGCGCCAGCAGTCGCGGGAGAGACACAGATACGCAGTATTTT. It is translated as CASSRGRDTDTQYF. The chain carries TRBV10-2 and TRBJ2-3; 7 bases map to TRBD2. V shed 5 bases and J 2 bases; nucleotides not matched to a gene: 4. The V gene's germline CDR1 is WSHSY and CDR2 SAAADI. The CDR3 is made up of 14 amino acids.

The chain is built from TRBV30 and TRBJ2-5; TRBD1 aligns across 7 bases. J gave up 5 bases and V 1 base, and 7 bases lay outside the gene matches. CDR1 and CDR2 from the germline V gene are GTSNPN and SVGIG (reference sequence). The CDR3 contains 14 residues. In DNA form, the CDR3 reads TGTGCCTGGAGTGAAAACAGGGGTGGCGAGACCCAGTACTTC. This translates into CAWSENRGGETQYF.

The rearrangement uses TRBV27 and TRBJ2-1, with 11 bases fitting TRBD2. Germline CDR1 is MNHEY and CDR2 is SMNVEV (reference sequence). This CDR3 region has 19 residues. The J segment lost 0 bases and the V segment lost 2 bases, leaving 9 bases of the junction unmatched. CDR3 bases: TGTGCCAGCAGTTTAACTAGCGGGAGACGCCCTCTCTCCTACAATGAGCAGTTCTTC. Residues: CASSLTSGRRPLSYNEQFF.

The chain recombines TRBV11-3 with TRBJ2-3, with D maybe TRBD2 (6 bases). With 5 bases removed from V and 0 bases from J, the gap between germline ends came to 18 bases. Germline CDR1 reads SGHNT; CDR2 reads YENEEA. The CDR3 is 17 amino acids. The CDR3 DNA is TGTGCCAGCAGCGGACCGGGACTCCGTTATAGCACAGATACGCAGTATTTT. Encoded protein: CASSGPGLRYSTDTQYF.

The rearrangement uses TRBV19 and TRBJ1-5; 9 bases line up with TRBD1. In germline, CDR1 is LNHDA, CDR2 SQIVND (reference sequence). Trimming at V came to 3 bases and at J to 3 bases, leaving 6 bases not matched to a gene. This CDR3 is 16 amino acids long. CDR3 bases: TGTGCCAGTAGTATGGGGGACAGGGCGTACAATCAGCCCCAGCATTTT. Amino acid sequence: CASSMGDRAYNQPQHF. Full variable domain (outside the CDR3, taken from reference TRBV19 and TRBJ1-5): DGGITQSPKYLFRKEGQNVTLSCEQNLNHDAMYWYRQDPGQGLRLIYYSQIVNDFQKGDIAEGYSVSREKKESFPLTVTSAQKNPTAFYLCASSMGDRAYNQPQHFGDGTRLSIL.

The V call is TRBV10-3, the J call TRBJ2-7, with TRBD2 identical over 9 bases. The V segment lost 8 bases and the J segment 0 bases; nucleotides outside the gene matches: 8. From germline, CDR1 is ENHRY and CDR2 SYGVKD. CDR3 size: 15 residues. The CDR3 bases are TGTGCCATCGGCTACGCGGGAGGGAGCTCCTACGAGCAGTACTTC. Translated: CAIGYAGGSSYEQYF.

The CDR3 is CASSPRQGIRCGYTF. CDR3 DNA: TGTGCCAGCAGCCCCCGACAGGGAATAAGGTGTGGCTACACCTTC. The chain has TRBV21-1 and TRBJ1-2; no check of the table's D call, TRBD1, against the DNA was made. TRBV21-1 has pseudogene status. The length of the CDR3 is 15 residues.

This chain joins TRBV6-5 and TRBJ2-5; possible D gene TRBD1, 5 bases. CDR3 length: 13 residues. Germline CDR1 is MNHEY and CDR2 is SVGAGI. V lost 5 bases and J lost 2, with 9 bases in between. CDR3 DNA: TGTGCCAGCAGTAGACAGATACAAGAGACCCAGTACTTC. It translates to CASSRQIQETQYF.

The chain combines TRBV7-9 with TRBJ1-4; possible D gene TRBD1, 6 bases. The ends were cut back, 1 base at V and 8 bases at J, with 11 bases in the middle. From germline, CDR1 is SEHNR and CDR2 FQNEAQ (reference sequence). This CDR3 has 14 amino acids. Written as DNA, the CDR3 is TGTGCCAGCAGCTTAGGTCAGGGGCAAGAAAAACTGTTTTTT. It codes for CASSLGQGQEKLFF.

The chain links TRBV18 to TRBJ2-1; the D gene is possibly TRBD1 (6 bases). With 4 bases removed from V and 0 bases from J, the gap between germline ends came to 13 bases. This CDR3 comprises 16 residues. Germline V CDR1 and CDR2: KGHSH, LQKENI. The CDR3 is CASSLSQGSSYNEQFF. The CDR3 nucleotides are TGTGCCAGCTCACTTTCGCAGGGGAGCTCCTACAATGAGCAGTTCTTC.

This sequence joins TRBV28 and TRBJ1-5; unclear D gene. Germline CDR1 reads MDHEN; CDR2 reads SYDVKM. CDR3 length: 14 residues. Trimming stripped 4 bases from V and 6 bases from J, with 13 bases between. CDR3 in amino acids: CASSSPAGGQPQHF. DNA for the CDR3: TGTGCCAGCAGTTCCCCGGCAGGTGGTCAGCCCCAGCATTTT.

The CDR3 region is CASSETVSGTTTGELFF. Written as DNA, the CDR3 is TGCGCCAGCAGTGAAACAGTCAGCGGGACAACCACCGGGGAGCTGTTTTTT. The chain joins TRBV10-1 to TRBJ2-2, with a possible D match to TRBD2 (7 bases). Trimming cost V 3 bases and J 4 bases, with 18 bases left between them. Germline V gives CDR1 WNHNN, CDR2 SYGVQD (reference sequence). This CDR3 has 17 residues.

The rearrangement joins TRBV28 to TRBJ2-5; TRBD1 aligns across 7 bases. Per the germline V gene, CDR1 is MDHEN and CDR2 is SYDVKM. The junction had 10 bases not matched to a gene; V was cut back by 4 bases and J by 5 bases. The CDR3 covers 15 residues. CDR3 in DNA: TGTGCCAGCAGTTCCTTAGGGGGCTCCAGGGAGACCCAGTACTTC. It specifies CASSSLGGSRETQYF.

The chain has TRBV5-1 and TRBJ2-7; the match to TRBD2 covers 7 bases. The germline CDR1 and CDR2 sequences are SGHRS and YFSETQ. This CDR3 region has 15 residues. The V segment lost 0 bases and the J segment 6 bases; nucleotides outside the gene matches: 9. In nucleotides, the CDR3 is TGCGCCAGCAGCTTGGAGGTGGGAGGGCTTGGCGAGCAGTACTTC. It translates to CASSLEVGGLGEQYF.

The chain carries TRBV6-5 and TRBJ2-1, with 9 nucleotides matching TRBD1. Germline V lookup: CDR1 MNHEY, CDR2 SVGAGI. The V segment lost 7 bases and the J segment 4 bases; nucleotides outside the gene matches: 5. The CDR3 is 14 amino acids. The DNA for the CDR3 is TGTGCCAGCAATCTCGGGACAGGGTACAATGAGCAGTTCTTC. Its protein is CASNLGTGYNEQFF.

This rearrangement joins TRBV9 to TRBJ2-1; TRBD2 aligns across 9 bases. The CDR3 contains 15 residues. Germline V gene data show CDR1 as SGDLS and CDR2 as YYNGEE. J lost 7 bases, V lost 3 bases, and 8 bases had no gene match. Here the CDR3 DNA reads TGTGCCAGCAGCGGGGGTGCGGGAGGGGATAATGAGCAGTTCTTC. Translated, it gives CASSGGAGGDNEQFF.

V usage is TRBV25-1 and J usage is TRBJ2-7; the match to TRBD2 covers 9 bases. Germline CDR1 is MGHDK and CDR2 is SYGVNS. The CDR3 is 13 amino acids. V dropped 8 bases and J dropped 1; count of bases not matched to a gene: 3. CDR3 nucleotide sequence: TGTGCCAGCGGGGGACTAGCATCCTACGAGCAGTACTTC. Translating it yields CASGGLASYEQYF.

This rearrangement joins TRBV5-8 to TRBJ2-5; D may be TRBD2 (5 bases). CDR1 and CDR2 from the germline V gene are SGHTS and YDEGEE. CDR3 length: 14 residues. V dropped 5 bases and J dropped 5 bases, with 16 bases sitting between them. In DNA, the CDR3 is TGTGCCAGCAGTTCCGTGGGTCGCGGGGAGACCCAGTACTTC. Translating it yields CASSSVGRGETQYF.

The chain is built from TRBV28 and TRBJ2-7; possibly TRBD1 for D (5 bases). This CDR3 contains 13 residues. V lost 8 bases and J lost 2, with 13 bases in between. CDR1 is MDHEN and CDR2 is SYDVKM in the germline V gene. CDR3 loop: CASQGLSAYEQYF. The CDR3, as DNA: TGTGCCAGCCAGGGATTATCGGCCTACGAGCAGTACTTC.

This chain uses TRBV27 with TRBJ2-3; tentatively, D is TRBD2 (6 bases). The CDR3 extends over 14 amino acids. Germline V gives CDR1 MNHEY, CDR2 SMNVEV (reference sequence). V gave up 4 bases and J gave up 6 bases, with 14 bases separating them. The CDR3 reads CASSSGPEGDTQYF. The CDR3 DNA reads TGTGCCAGCAGTTCCGGACCGGAGGGGGATACGCAGTATTTT.

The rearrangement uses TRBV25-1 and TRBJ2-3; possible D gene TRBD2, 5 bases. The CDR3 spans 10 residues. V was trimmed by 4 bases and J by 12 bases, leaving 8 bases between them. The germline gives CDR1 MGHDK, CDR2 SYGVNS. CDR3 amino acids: CASSGLAQYF. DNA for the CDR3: TGTGCCAGCAGTGGGCTAGCTCAGTATTTT.

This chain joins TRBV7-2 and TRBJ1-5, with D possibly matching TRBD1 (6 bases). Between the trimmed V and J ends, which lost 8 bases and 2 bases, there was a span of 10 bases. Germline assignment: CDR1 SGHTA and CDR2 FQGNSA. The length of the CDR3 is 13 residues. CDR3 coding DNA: TGTGCCAGCGCCAGACAGGGCAATCAGCCCCAGCATTTT. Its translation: CASARQGNQPQHF.

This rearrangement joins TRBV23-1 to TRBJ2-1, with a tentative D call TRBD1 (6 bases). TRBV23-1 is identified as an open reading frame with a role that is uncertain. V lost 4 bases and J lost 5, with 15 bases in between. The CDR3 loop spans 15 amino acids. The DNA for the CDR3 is TGCGCCAGCAGTCGGAACCCCGGGACAAACAATGAGCAGTTCTTC. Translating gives CASSRNPGTNNEQFF.

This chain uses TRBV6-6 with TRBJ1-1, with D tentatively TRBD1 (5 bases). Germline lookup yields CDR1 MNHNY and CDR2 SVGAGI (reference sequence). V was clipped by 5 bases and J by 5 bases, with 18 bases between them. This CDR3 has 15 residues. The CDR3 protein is CASSVYRIERTEAFF. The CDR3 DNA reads TGTGCCAGCAGTGTCTACAGGATAGAAAGAACTGAAGCTTTCTTT.

The CDR3 sequence: CASSFGLPRSYEQYF. The CDR3 DNA reads as TGCGCCAGCAGCTTTGGTCTGCCGAGGAGCTACGAGCAGTACTTC. This chain connects TRBV5-1 to TRBJ2-7, with D uncertain. Germline CDR1 is SGHRS and CDR2 is YFSETQ. The CDR3 spans 15 residues. Trimming took 2 bases from V and 3 from J, leaving 15 bases between them.

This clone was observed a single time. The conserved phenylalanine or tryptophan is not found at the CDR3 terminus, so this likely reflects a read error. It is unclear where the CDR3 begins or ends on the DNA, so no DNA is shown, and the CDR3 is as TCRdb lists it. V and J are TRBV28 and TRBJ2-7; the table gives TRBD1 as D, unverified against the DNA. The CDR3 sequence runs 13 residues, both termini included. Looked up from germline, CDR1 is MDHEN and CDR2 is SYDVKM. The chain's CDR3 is CASSPSGEQGQGL.

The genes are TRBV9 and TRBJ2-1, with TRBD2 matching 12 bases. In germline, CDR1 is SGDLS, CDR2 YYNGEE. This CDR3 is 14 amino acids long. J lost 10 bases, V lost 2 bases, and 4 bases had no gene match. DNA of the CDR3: TGTGCCAGCAGCGTCCCCCTAGCGGGAGGGGAGCAGTTCTTC. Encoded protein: CASSVPLAGGEQFF.

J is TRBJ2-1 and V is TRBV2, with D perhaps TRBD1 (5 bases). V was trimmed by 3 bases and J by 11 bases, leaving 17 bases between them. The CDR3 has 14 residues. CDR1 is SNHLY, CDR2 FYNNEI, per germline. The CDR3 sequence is CASSEGTRAAKQFF. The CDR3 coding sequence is TGTGCCAGCAGTGAGGGAACCAGGGCAGCAAAGCAGTTCTTC.

The CDR3 nucleotides read TGCAGCGTTGGGCCAGGGGTTATGAACACTGAAGCTTTCTTT. As protein: CSVGPGVMNTEAFF. The chain carries TRBV29-1 and TRBJ1-1, with a possible D match to TRBD1 (6 bases). From germline, CDR1 is SQVTM and CDR2 ANQGSEA. Trimming pared 4 bases from V and 0 bases from J, leaving 12 bases between. CDR3 length: 14 amino acids.